A single sample is the source of the 19 T cell receptor beta chains below, sequenced in a study of cytomegalovirus exposure and HLA in healthy donors. PCR primers comprised 60 Vbeta and 13 Jbeta primers. The table came from immunoSEQ multiplex PCR; TCRdb's copy has only in-frame clones and leaves some out. Of roughly 79,000 clones in the sample, 74% are singletons; the top ten hold under 7.5%. Specimen: PBMCs. These receptors were collected from a woman aged 50 to 60 in good health and CMV-seropositive.

About this clone: One base separates it from a far larger clone, so it is likely a read error. Here the CDR3 reads CASSPGTSGSAYEQYF. Here the CDR3 DNA reads TGTGCCAGCAGCCCCGGGACTAGCGGGAGCGCCTACGAGCAGTACTTC. V and J are TRBV2 and TRBJ2-7; TRBD2 aligns across 14 bases. Germline V CDR1 and CDR2: SNHLY, FYNNEI. CDR3 length: 16 amino acids. The ends lost 6 bases at V and 2 bases at J; junction bases unmatched: 6. Based on the CDR3 plus reference TRBV2 and TRBJ2-7, the full variable domain is EPEVTQTPSHQVTQMGQEVILRCVPISNHLYFYWYRQILGQKVEFLVSFYNNEISEKSEIFDDQFSVERPDGSNFTLKIRSTKLEDSAMYFCASSPGTSGSAYEQYFGPGTRLTVT.

The rearrangement joins TRBV19 to TRBJ2-5; 13 bases map to TRBD2. Per the germline V gene, CDR1 is LNHDA and CDR2 is SQIVND (reference sequence). V shed 6 bases, J shed 5 bases, and the junction held 3 bases outside the gene matches. The CDR3 totals 14 residues. This CDR3 is CASSKLAGGETQYF. The CDR3 DNA reads TGTGCCAGTAGCAAACTAGCGGGAGGGGAGACCCAGTACTTC.

This clone showed up just a few times. The rearrangement uses TRBV9 and TRBJ2-1; D possibly corresponds to TRBD1 (7 bases). The ends were cut back, 3 bases at V and 6 bases at J, with 16 bases in the middle. Germline lookup yields CDR1 SGDLS and CDR2 YYNGEE. This CDR3 has 15 residues. The CDR3 here is CASSGRQGGVNEQFF. Here the CDR3 DNA reads TGTGCCAGCAGCGGAAGACAGGGAGGAGTCAATGAGCAGTTCTTC.

The chain combines TRBV4-1 with TRBJ2-5; 16 nucleotides align to TRBD2. J was trimmed by 3 bases and V by 4 bases; bases with no gene match: 17. Germline assignment: CDR1 MGHRA and CDR2 YSYEKL. The CDR3 is 21 residues long. The CDR3 sequence is CASSLYQAGTSGRGVEETQYF. Written as DNA, the CDR3 is TGCGCCAGCAGCCTATACCAAGCCGGGACTAGCGGGAGGGGGGTTGAAGAGACCCAGTACTTC.

J is TRBJ1-4 and V is TRBV9; 7 nucleotides line up with TRBD1. The CDR3 is made up of 14 amino acids. V shed 0 bases and J 7 bases; nucleotides not matched to a gene: 3. Germline V gives CDR1 SGDLS, CDR2 YYNGEE. The CDR3 loop is CASSVDRGPEKLFF. The CDR3 nucleotides read TGTGCCAGCAGCGTAGACAGGGGTCCTGAAAAACTGTTTTTT.

The rearrangement joins TRBV5-6 to TRBJ2-1; perhaps TRBD1 as D (5 bases). Trimming removed 4 bases from V and 4 bases from J, with 9 bases in between. CDR1 and CDR2 (germline): SGHDT, YYEEEE. The CDR3 loop spans 13 amino acids. The CDR3 nucleotides are TGTGCCAGCAGCGCCAGACAGTACAATGAGCAGTTCTTC. It specifies CASSARQYNEQFF.

This chain uses TRBV6-4 with TRBJ2-1, with TRBD1 identical over 8 bases. Germline V CDR1 and CDR2: MRHNA, SNTAGT. V lost 0 bases to trimming and J lost 7 bases; unmatched junction nucleotides: 5. This CDR3 is built from 15 residues. In DNA, the CDR3 is TGTGCCAGCAGTGACTCTACCGACAGGGGTAATGAGCAGTTCTTC. It translates to CASSDSTDRGNEQFF.

The chain has TRBV14 and TRBJ2-3; D is possibly TRBD2 (6 bases). This CDR3 comprises 15 residues. Looked up from germline, CDR1 is SGHDN and CDR2 is FVKESK. With 4 bases removed from V and 0 bases from J, the gap between germline ends came to 11 bases. The CDR3 sequence is CASSPTGLSTDTQYF. The CDR3 DNA is TGTGCCAGCAGCCCCACGGGACTTAGCACAGATACGCAGTATTTT.

Written as DNA, the CDR3 is TGTGCCAGCAGCACCATCAGGGCCCCCGGCACTGAAGCTTTCTTT. Amino acid sequence: CASSTIRAPGTEAFF. The rearrangement joins TRBV5-6 to TRBJ1-1, with D perhaps matching TRBD1 (5 bases). Germline values: CDR1 SGHDT, CDR2 YYEEEE. The CDR3 is 15 amino acids. With 4 bases removed from V and 4 bases from J, the gap between germline ends came to 17 bases.

This chain connects TRBV6-5 to TRBJ1-2, with D possibly matching TRBD1 (5 bases). This CDR3 is 15 amino acids long. V gave up 5 bases and J gave up 0 bases, with 13 bases separating them. Germline V gives CDR1 MNHEY, CDR2 SVGAGI. The CDR3 sequence: CASSLTWDSNYGYTF. CDR3 coding DNA: TGTGCCAGCAGTCTGACCTGGGACTCTAACTATGGCTACACCTTC.

A single count supports this clone. This chain uses TRBV10-3 with TRBJ2-7, with TRBD2 as a possible D gene (5 bases). Germline CDR1 is ENHRY and CDR2 is SYGVKD. The V end was cut by 6 bases, the J end by 0 bases, with 9 bases between. This CDR3 has 13 residues. CDR3 protein: CAIRAEGSYEQYF. The CDR3 bases are TGTGCCATCAGAGCAGAGGGCTCCTACGAGCAGTACTTC.

Concerning this clone itself: The germline gene is not matched at one end of the junction; a read error may be the cause. The chain is built from TRBV2 and TRBJ2-3; tentative D call: TRBD1 (5 bases). The CDR3 has 13 amino acids. Germline values: CDR1 SNHLY, CDR2 FYNNEI. The CDR3 loop reads CASIFQNTGTQYF. In DNA form, the CDR3 reads TGTGCCAGCATTTTTCAAAACACAGGTACGCAGTATTTT.

The V call is TRBV18, the J call TRBJ1-1; tentative D call: TRBD1 (5 bases). This CDR3 spans 15 amino acids. V lost 1 base, J lost 2 bases, and 11 bases lay in between. CDR1 and CDR2 (germline): KGHSH, LQKENI. The CDR3 DNA is TGTGCCAGCTCACCACGGGGGGGGGATAACACTGAAGCTTTCTTT. Its protein product is CASSPRGGDNTEAFF.

The chain carries TRBV19 and TRBJ2-1; 7 nucleotides agree with TRBD1. V shed 4 bases, J shed 5 bases, and the junction held 5 bases outside the gene matches. The CDR3 totals 14 residues. The V gene's germline CDR1 is LNHDA and CDR2 SQIVND (reference sequence). CDR3 in amino acids: CASSTVGGHNEQFF. The CDR3 coding sequence is TGTGCCAGTAGTACCGTAGGGGGCCACAATGAGCAGTTCTTC.

The genes are TRBV6-6 and TRBJ1-2; the match to TRBD1 covers 7 bases. Germline V gene sequence: CDR1 MNHNY, CDR2 SVGAGI (reference sequence). The CDR3 totals 13 residues. After removal of 4 bases from V and 2 bases from J, the junction contained 1 base not matched to a gene. The CDR3 is CASSLTGNYGYTF. The CDR3 coding sequence is TGTGCCAGCAGTTTGACAGGGAACTATGGCTACACCTTC.

V is TRBV11-3 and J is TRBJ1-1, with D possibly TRBD1 on 5 matching bases. The germline V and J ends were trimmed by 3 bases and 2 bases, with 16 bases remaining between them. The CDR3 contains 16 residues. The germline V gene encodes CDR1 SGHNT and CDR2 YENEEA. CDR3 sequence (DNA): TGTGCCAGCAGCTTCGTACCGGGACTGACCAACACTGAAGCTTTCTTT. Protein: CASSFVPGLTNTEAFF.

Turning to this clone: The same CDR3 arises from other DNA sequences in this sample as well. This rearrangement joins TRBV4-2 to TRBJ2-7, with D possibly matching TRBD2 (5 bases). Germline CDR1 reads LGHNA; CDR2 reads YNFKEQ. The CDR3 covers 14 residues. V gave up 1 base and J gave up 3 bases, with 10 bases separating them. The CDR3 coding sequence is TGTGCCAGCAGCCAAGGGACTGGGGACTACGAGCAGTACTTC. Amino acid sequence: CASSQGTGDYEQYF.

J is TRBJ2-3 and V is TRBV5-4, with 13 nucleotides matching TRBD2. The germline gives CDR1 SGHNT, CDR2 YYREEE (reference sequence). There are 16 residues in the CDR3. The junction had 4 bases not matched to a gene; V was cut back by 4 bases and J by 2 bases. CDR3 nucleotides: TGTGCCAGCAGCCCGGGGACTAGCGGGAACACAGATACGCAGTATTTT. Amino acids: CASSPGTSGNTDTQYF.

J is TRBJ2-6 and V is TRBV11-3; 8 bases align to TRBD1. The J segment lost 0 bases and the V segment lost 2 bases, leaving 3 bases of the junction unmatched. Germline assignment: CDR1 SGHNT and CDR2 YENEEA. The CDR3 consists of 17 residues. The CDR3 region is CASSLPGGLSGANVLTF. CDR3 coding DNA: TGTGCCAGCAGCTTACCAGGGGGCCTCTCTGGGGCCAACGTCCTGACTTTC.